What follows describes a single T cell receptor beta chain. Using immunoSEQ multiplex PCR, the repertoire was profiled, and TCRdb retains in-frame clones only, with some absent. The table shows about 68,000 clones, with roughly nine tenths occurring only once. The data belong to a study of T cell changes during pregnancy in multiple sclerosis. The source of this sequence is a female donor with multiple sclerosis, enrolled in a pregnancy study. This material consisted of peripheral blood, taken in the second trimester of pregnancy.

CDR3 sequence reads: CASTRQGDSPLHF. The CDR3 DNA reads as TGTGCCAGCACCCGACAGGGGGATTCACCCCTCCACTTT. The chain has TRBV27 and TRBJ1-6; 9 bases are shared with TRBD1. The CDR3 is made up of 13 amino acids. Per the germline V gene, CDR1 is MNHEY and CDR2 is SMNVEV (reference sequence). V shed 7 bases and J 8 bases; nucleotides not matched to a gene: 3.